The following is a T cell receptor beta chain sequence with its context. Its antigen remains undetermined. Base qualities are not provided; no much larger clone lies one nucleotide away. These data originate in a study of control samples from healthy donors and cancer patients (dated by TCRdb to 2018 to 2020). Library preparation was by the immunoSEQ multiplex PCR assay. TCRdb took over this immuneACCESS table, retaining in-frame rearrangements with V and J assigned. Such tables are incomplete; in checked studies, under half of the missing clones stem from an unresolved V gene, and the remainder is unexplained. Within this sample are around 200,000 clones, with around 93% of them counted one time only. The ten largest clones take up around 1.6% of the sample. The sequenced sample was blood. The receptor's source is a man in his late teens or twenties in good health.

The CDR3 in this case is CASSLRGRWQPQHF. The nucleotide sequence is TGTGCCAGCAGCCTCCGGGGCAGGTGGCAGCCCCAGCATTTT. The sequence is built from TRBV28 and TRBJ1-5; a tentative D call is TRBD1 (5 bases match). The CDR3 sequence holds 14 residues, the cysteine and phenylalanine included. Just the 42-base CDR3 DNA is kept, in frame starting at base 1. In the germline V gene, CDR1 corresponds to MDHEN and CDR2 to SYDVKM. V sheds 6 bases and J sheds 7 bases, leaving 16 bases between their ends.